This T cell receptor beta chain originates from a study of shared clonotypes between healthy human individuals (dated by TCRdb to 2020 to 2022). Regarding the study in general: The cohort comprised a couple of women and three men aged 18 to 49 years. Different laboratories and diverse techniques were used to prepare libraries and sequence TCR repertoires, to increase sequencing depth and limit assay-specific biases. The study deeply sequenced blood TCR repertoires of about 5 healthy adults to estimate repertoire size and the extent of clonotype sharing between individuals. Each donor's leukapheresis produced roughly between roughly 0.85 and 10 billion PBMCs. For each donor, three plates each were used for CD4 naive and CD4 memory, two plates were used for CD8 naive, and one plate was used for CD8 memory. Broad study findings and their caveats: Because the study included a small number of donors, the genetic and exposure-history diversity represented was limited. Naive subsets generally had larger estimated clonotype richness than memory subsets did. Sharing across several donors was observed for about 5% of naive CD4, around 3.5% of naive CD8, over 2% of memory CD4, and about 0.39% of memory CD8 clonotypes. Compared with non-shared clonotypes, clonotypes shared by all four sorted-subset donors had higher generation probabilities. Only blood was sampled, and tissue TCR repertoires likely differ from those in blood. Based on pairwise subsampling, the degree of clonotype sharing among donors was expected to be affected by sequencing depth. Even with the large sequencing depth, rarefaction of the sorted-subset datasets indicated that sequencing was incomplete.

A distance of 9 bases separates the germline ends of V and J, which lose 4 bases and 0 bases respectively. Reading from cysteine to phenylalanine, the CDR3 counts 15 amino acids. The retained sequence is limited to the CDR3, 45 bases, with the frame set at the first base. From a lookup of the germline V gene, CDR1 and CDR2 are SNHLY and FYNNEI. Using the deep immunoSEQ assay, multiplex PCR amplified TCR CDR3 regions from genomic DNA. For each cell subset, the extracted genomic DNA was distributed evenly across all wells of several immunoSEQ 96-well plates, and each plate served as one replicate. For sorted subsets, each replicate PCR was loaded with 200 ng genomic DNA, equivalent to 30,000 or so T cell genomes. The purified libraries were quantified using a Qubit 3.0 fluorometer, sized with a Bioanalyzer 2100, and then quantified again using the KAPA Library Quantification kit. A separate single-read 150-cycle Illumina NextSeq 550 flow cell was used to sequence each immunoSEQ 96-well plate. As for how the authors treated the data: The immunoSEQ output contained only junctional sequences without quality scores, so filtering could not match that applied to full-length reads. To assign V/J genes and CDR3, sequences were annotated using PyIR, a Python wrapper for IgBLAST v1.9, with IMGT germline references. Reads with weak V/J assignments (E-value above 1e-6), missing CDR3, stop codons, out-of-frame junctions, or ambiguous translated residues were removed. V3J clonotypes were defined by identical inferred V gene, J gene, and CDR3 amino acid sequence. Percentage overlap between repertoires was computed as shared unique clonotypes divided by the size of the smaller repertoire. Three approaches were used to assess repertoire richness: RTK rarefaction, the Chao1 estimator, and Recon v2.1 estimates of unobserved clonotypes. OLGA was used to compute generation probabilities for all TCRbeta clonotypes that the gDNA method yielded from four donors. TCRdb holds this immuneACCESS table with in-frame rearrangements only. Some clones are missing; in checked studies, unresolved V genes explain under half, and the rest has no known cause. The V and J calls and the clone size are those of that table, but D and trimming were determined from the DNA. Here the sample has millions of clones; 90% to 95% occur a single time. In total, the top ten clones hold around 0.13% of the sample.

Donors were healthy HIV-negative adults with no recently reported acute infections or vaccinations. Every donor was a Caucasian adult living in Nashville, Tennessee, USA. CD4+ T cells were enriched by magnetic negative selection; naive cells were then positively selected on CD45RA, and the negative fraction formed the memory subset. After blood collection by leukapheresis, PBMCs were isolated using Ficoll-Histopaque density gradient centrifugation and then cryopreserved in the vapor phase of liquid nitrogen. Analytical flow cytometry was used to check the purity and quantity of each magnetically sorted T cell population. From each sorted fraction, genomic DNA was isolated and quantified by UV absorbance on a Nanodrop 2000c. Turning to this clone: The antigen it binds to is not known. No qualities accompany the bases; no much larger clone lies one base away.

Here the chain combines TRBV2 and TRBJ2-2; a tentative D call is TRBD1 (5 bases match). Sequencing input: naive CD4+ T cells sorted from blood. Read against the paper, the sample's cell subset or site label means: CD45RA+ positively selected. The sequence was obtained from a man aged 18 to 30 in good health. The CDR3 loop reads CASSVTDPNTGELFF. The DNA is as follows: TGTGCCAGCAGTGTGACAGATCCGAACACCGGGGAGCTGTTTTTT.